The 10 T cell receptor beta chains in this list originate from one sample, sequenced in a study of shared clonotypes between healthy human individuals. Here immunoSEQ multiplex PCR was the method, and the copy in TCRdb shows in-frame clones only, minus some. Of about 490,000 clones in the sample, 70% to 80% are singletons; the top ten hold 10% to 15%. Input material: PBMCs. Receptor source: a woman aged 40 to 50 in good health. Some clones in this sample may be carry-over from other donors' samples.

The J gene is TRBJ1-1, the V gene TRBV11-1; TRBD1 might be the D (5 bases). Germline CDR1 is SGHAT and CDR2 is FQDESV (reference sequence). This CDR3 region has 13 residues. With 1 base removed from V and 5 bases from J, the gap between germline ends came to 8 bases. CDR3 loop: CASSLVSGTEAFF. In DNA, the CDR3 is TGTGCCAGCAGCTTAGTGTCAGGGACTGAAGCTTTCTTT.

V gene TRBV4-2 combines with J gene TRBJ2-5; a weak D match, TRBD1 (5 bases). The V gene's germline CDR1 is LGHNA and CDR2 YNFKEQ. V dropped 3 bases and J dropped 3 bases, with 11 bases sitting between them. This CDR3 is 14 amino acids long. CDR3 DNA: TGTGCCAGCAGCCAGGGCGCCAGGGAAGAGACCCAGTACTTC. Encoded protein: CASSQGAREETQYF.

The V gene is TRBV11-3, the J gene TRBJ2-1; D assignment may be TRBD1 or TRBD2 (5 bases each). Trimming took 5 bases from V and 7 from J, leaving 15 bases between them. There are 14 residues in the CDR3. Germline V gene lookup returns CDR1 SGHNT and CDR2 YENEEA. The CDR3 DNA reads TGTGCCAGCAGCACACGTGGGGGTGGGAATGAGCAGTTCTTC. Its protein product is CASSTRGGGNEQFF.

The chain is built from TRBV19 and TRBJ2-7; TRBD1 agrees at 11 bases. V shed 1 base and J 4 bases; nucleotides not matched to a gene: 6. The CDR3 consists of 16 residues. CDR1 and CDR2 from the germline V gene are LNHDA and SQIVND (reference sequence). The CDR3 DNA reads as TGTGCCAGTAGTATAGGAATCGGACAGGGGGCTTACGAGCAGTACTTC. Amino acids: CASSIGIGQGAYEQYF. The full variable domain, in which reference TRBV19 and TRBJ2-7 provide the parts outside the CDR3, is DGGITQSPKYLFRKEGQNVTLSCEQNLNHDAMYWYRQDPGQGLRLIYYSQIVNDFQKGDIAEGYSVSREKKESFPLTVTSAQKNPTAFYLCASSIGIGQGAYEQYFGPGTRLTVT.

The rearrangement uses TRBV7-9 and TRBJ2-5; the D gene is possibly TRBD1 (6 bases). Germline CDR1 and CDR2: SEHNR and FQNEAQ (reference sequence). V lost 11 bases, J lost 1 base, and 14 bases lay in between. The CDR3 length is 13 residues. As DNA, the CDR3 is TGTGCCGGGGGCACCCAGCCCCAAGAGACCCAGTACTTC. Protein product: CAGGTQPQETQYF.

The J gene is TRBJ2-7, the V gene TRBV2; D possibly uses TRBD1 or TRBD2 (5 bases each). This CDR3 region has 14 residues. CDR1 SNHLY and CDR2 FYNNEI come from the germline V gene. Trimming shortened V by 6 bases and J by 2 bases, and 14 bases separated the two germline ends. The CDR3 sequence: CASSLGAYPYEQYF. CDR3 coding DNA: TGTGCCAGCAGCCTCGGGGCCTATCCCTACGAGCAGTACTTC.

This clone was found many times. The chain recombines TRBV5-1 with TRBJ1-1; possible D gene TRBD1, 5 bases. Trimming pared 4 bases from V and 2 bases from J, leaving 18 bases between. Germline assignment: CDR1 SGHRS and CDR2 YFSETQ. The CDR3 spans 16 residues. CDR3 in DNA: TGCGCCAGCAGCCGAGCATCGGGACCGAGAAACACTGAAGCTTTCTTT. Amino acids: CASSRASGPRNTEAFF.

The chain combines TRBV25-1 with TRBJ2-7; the match to TRBD1 covers 7 bases. Losses at the gene ends were 5 bases for V and 0 bases for J; bases not matched to a gene: 16. This CDR3 comprises 18 residues. The germline CDR1 and CDR2 sequences are MGHDK and SYGVNS. The CDR3 spells CASSPPGQYLRGSYEQYF. CDR3 sequence (DNA): TGTGCCAGCAGTCCCCCGGGACAGTACCTTAGAGGCTCCTACGAGCAGTACTTC.

The table lists this clone with a count of one. This chain uses TRBV2 with TRBJ1-1, with D uncertain. CDR1 is SNHLY, CDR2 FYNNEI, per germline. V lost 4 bases, J lost 4 bases, and 10 bases lay in between. The CDR3 totals 13 residues. Here the CDR3 reads CASSVGVGTEAFF. The CDR3 coding sequence is TGTGCCAGCAGTGTCGGGGTAGGCACTGAAGCTTTCTTT.

As regards this clone: This likely stems from a read error, as it lies one base from a far larger clone. The chain employs TRBV2 and TRBJ2-5; 10 bases align to TRBD2. Germline CDR1 reads SNHLY; CDR2 reads FYNNEI. This CDR3 has 12 amino acids. CDR3 loop: CAELAGGETQHF. The CDR3 region has the DNA TGTGCCGAGTTAGCGGGGGGAGAGACCCAGCACTTC.